This entry is about one T cell receptor (beta chain). The study ran its PCR with 60 Vbeta and 13 Jbeta primers. Here immunoSEQ multiplex PCR was the method, and the copy in TCRdb shows in-frame clones only, minus some. The table records about 160,000 clones, 70% to 90% of them present only once. The V gene lost 3 bases and the J gene lost 3 bases, with 11 bases spanning the gap. This CDR3 is built from 14 residues. CDR1 and CDR2 (germline): SGHTA, FQGNSA. This sample stems from a study of cytomegalovirus exposure and HLA in healthy donors. This receptor was obtained from a man aged 18 to 29 in good health and CMV-seropositive. The genes are TRBV7-2 and TRBJ1-1; D uncertain. Sequencing input: PBMCs. For the CDR3, the DNA is TGTGCCAGCAGCTTTGGTTCGGGAGACACTGAAGCTTTCTTT. This gives the protein CASSFGSGDTEAFF.